This TCR beta chain was profiled in a study of OX40 agonist ivuxolimab in advanced cancers. Study information: The study reported partial responses in three patients: one hepatocellular carcinoma, two cutaneous melanoma. Study results and limitations: On average, CD8+ T cells had more expanded clones than CD4+. With doses of 0.1 to 3.0 mg/kg, CD4+ and CD8+ blood T cells had undergone clonal expansion by week 6.

Note on this clone: Its antigen is unidentified.

Collection of blood occurred at baseline, at cycle 4 day 1, and at cycle 7 day 1. Here immunoSEQ multiplex PCR was the method, and the copy in TCRdb shows in-frame clones only, minus some. In the table there are some 62,000 clones, about 90% of which are singletons. From germline, CDR1 is SGHNT and CDR2 YYREEE (reference sequence). Trimming removed 4 bases from V and 0 bases from J, with 11 bases in between. The CDR3 has 15 residues. Sequences were derived from CD4+ or CD8+ T cells sorted from blood, sampled in a trial of the OX40 agonist ivuxolimab. This TCR was sampled from an adult with an advanced solid tumor such as melanoma, head and neck, liver or kidney cancer. The chain couples TRBV5-4 to TRBJ2-4; D not certain. CDR3 coding DNA: TGTGCCAGCAGCCCCGGACCGTTAGCCAAAAACATTCAGTACTTC. The encoded protein is CASSPGPLAKNIQYF.